The rows below give T cell receptor beta chains drawn from one sample of a study of blood T cell repertoires in COVID-19. Method: immunoSEQ multiplex PCR; TCRdb's copy keeps in-frame clones and lacks some. The sample includes under 200,000 clones, about 86% of them seen just once. Input material: peripheral blood. Receptor source: a man aged 25-40 years with active or convalescent COVID-19. Each CDR3 is given with its conserved first and last residue. Fields, in order: D gene, clone size, J gene, V gene, CDR3 DNA, CDR3 protein. D genes are given only for firm matches. For some rows the clone size is stated as once, few or many, or as a class when expanded; others skip it.

>-|few|TRBJ2-2|TRBV4-3
TGCGCCAGCAGCCACGGCCGGACTAACACCGGGGAGCTGTTTTTT
CASSHGRTNTGELFF
>TRBD2|-|TRBJ2-1|TRBV6-4
TGTGCCAGCAGTGACGGCGGGGGGTCCGATGAGCAGTTCTTC
CASSDGGGSDEQFF
>-|-|TRBJ2-5|TRBV5-6
TGTGCCAGCAGCTCGACTCCGGAAACCCAGTACTTC
CASSSTPETQYF
>TRBD1|-|TRBJ2-7|TRBV30
TGTGCCTGGAGTGTATCACAGGGGGCCCCCTACGAGCAGTACTTC
CAWSVSQGAPYEQYF
>-|once|TRBJ1-5|TRBV15
TGTGCCACCAGCGTATGGGGGGAGAGCAATCAGCCCCAGCATTTT
CATSVWGESNQPQHF
>-|-|TRBJ1-2|TRBV6-5
TGTGCCAGCAGGGGGGGGAACTATGGCTACACCTTC
CASRGGNYGYTF
>-|-|TRBJ1-3|TRBV30
TGTGCCTGGAGTGTAAACTACGGAAACACCATATATTTT
CAWSVNYGNTIYF
>-|-|TRBJ1-2|TRBV30
TGTGCCTGGACGTCCGGGGTTTATGGCTACACCTTC
CAWTSGVYGYTF
>TRBD1|-|TRBJ1-3|TRBV29-1
TGCAGCGTTGAGAGACAGGGGGCTGGTGGAAACACCATATATTTT
CSVERQGAGGNTIYF
>-|-|TRBJ2-7|TRBV7-8
TGTGCCAGCGCCGAAAGCGTCACCGAGCAGTACTTC
CASAESVTEQYF
>-|once|TRBJ1-6|TRBV10-2
TGCGCCAGCAGTGAGTACGGGGGCTCCTATAATTCACCCCTCCACTTT
CASSEYGGSYNSPLHF
>TRBD1|few|TRBJ1-3|TRBV5-1
TGCGCCAGCAGCAGGGACAGCTATGGAAACACCATATATTTT
CASSRDSYGNTIYF
>TRBD1|-|TRBJ2-3|TRBV5-4
TGTGCCAGCAGCCGGGACAGGGGGCGAGCAGATACGCAGTATTTT
CASSRDRGRADTQYF
>TRBD1|few|TRBJ1-2|TRBV2
TGTGCCAGCAGTCCGGGACAGGGCTATGGCTACACCTTC
CASSPGQGYGYTF
>-|-|TRBJ2-1|TRBV25-1
TGTGCCAGCTCCGGACAGCAGCAGTTCTTC
CASSGQQQFF
>TRBD1|once|TRBJ2-7|TRBV5-1
TGCGCCAGCAGCGGGACAGGGAAGATAGCGGGCCGAGAGCGCTCCTACGAGCAGTACTTC
CASSGTGKIAGRERSYEQYF
>TRBD1|-|TRBJ2-5|TRBV15
TGTGCCACCAGCAGAGTTATGGACAGGCAAGAGACCCAGTACTTC
CATSRVMDRQETQYF
>-|-|TRBJ1-4|TRBV6-6
TGTGCCAGCAGCACCTCAGGGGTAACTAATGAAAAACTGTTTTTT
CASSTSGVTNEKLFF
>-|-|TRBJ1-2|TRBV6-5
TGTGCCAGCAGTATCGACCCCGGGGTCTTCTATGGCTACACCTTC
CASSIDPGVFYGYTF
>-|-|TRBJ1-5|TRBV3-1/TRBV3-2
TGTGCCAGCAGCCAAGATCCCGACGGGAATCAGCCCCAGCATTTT
CASSQDPDGNQPQHF
>-|-|TRBJ1-5|TRBV27
TGTGCCAGCAGTACCGGGGGCAATCAGCCCCAGCATTTT
CASSTGGNQPQHF
>TRBD1|-|TRBJ2-7|TRBV4-3
TGCGCCAGCAGCCAAGATAGGGGACAGGGGGCCTACGAGCAGTACTTC
CASSQDRGQGAYEQYF
>-|-|TRBJ1-5|TRBV30
TGTGCCTGGAGTCTCGGGGGTACAGGTCAGCCCCAGCATTTT
CAWSLGGTGQPQHF
>TRBD1|-|TRBJ2-2|TRBV12-5
TGTGCTAGTGGTTTTCGGACAGGGTCGGGCACCGGGGAGCTGTTTTTT
CASGFRTGSGTGELFF
>-|-|TRBJ2-5|TRBV2
TGTGCCAGCAGTTTAGACAGGGAGGAGTACTTC
CASSLDREEYF
>TRBD2|-|TRBJ2-5|TRBV19
TGTGCCAGTAGTCCTCTCCGGGGGACTAGCGGGGGGAACCGGTGGGAGACCCAGTACTTC
CASSPLRGTSGGNRWETQYF
>TRBD1|-|TRBJ2-5|TRBV11-3
TGTGCCAGCAGCACCGGACCCGGGACAGTCCAAGAGACCCAGTACTTC
CASSTGPGTVQETQYF
>-|few|TRBJ1-5|TRBV9
TGTGCCAGCAGCGTAGACGGGGATCAGCCCCAGCATTTT
CASSVDGDQPQHF
>-|few|TRBJ1-6|TRBV9
TGTGCCAGCAGCGTAGACGTGGGCCCGTCGAATTCACCCCTCCACTTT
CASSVDVGPSNSPLHF
>TRBD2|-|TRBJ2-4|TRBV5-6
TGTGCCAGCAGTCCCCTGAAAGTCGGGGGGGGATTAGCCAAAAACATTCAGTACTTC
CASSPLKVGGGLAKNIQYF
>-|-|TRBJ1-4|TRBV29-1
TGCAGCGTTGGTGGACAGCTGCTAGGCGAAAAACTGTTTTTT
CSVGGQLLGEKLFF
>TRBD2|few|TRBJ2-5|TRBV12-5
TGTGCTAGTGGTCAGATGGGGACTAGCGGGAGATACTTC
CASGQMGTSGRYF
>-|-|TRBJ2-7|TRBV6-5
TGTGCCAGCAGTCCTACAGGGTTCTACGAGCAGTACTTC
CASSPTGFYEQYF
>-|-|TRBJ1-5|TRBV2
TGTGCCAGCAGGACAGGAGTTAGCAATCAGCCCCAGCATTTT
CASRTGVSNQPQHF
>-|once|TRBJ1-2|TRBV6-5
TGTGCCAGCAGGACGGGAGGGGAAGAATATGGCTACACCTTC
CASRTGGEEYGYTF
>-|-|TRBJ2-5|TRBV25-1
TGTGCCAGCAGTTACAGGGAAGAGACCCAGTACTTC
CASSYREETQYF
>TRBD1|-|TRBJ2-1|TRBV5-1
TGCGCCAGCAGCTTGTCAGGGGGCGCAGGGAACAATGAGCAGTTCTTC
CASSLSGGAGNNEQFF
>-|-|TRBJ1-2|TRBV28
TGTGCCAGCAGCCTCGGACAGATGAATGGCTACACCTTC
CASSLGQMNGYTF
>TRBD1|-|TRBJ2-5|TRBV4-1
TGCGCCAGCAGCCTTGCCGGGACAGGCAAAGAGACCCAGTACTTC
CASSLAGTGKETQYF
>-|-|TRBJ1-2|TRBV6-5
TGTGCCAGGGAGAAAGGAAATGCCGCCTCGGGGGGCTACACCTTC
CAREKGNAASGGYTF
>TRBD1|-|TRBJ2-5|TRBV6-5
TGTGCCAGCAGAGACAGGGGTCCAGAGACCCAGTACTTC
CASRDRGPETQYF
>TRBD1|-|TRBJ1-2|TRBV27
TGTGCCAGCAGTTTATATGCGTTCGGGACAGGGACGTCTGGCTACACCTTC
CASSLYAFGTGTSGYTF
>TRBD1|-|TRBJ1-2|TRBV27
TGTGCCAGCAGTCACAGGGGCGGGAAAGGGGGGGGCTACACCTTC
CASSHRGGKGGGYTF
>-|-|TRBJ1-1|TRBV6-2/TRBV6-3
TGTGCCAGCAGTTACTCGAAATCGACAGGAAGAGACTTGAACACTGAAGCTTTCTTT
CASSYSKSTGRDLNTEAFF
>TRBD1|-|TRBJ1-3|TRBV13
TGTGCCAGCAGCTTAGGAGGGGGCGCGAGAAACACCATATATTTT
CASSLGGGARNTIYF
>-|-|TRBJ1-6|TRBV25-1
TGTGCCAGCAGTGCCAGGGGTAATTCACCCCTCCACTTT
CASSARGNSPLHF
>TRBD1|-|TRBJ1-4|TRBV24-1
TGTGCCACCAGTGACTCCCGACAGGGTCGGAGTGAAAAACTGTTTTTT
CATSDSRQGRSEKLFF